This T cell receptor (beta chain) stems from a study of blood T cell repertoires in COVID-19. Whole-study context: The samples span acute and convalescent COVID-19 from the United States, Italy and Spain.

This clone was counted once. Per the study methods: By means of reference gene primer amplification, nucleated cell counts were estimated. Repertoires were generated with immunoSEQ multiplex PCR, while TCRdb's copy carries only in-frame clones and drops some. V and J calls plus clone size are reproduced from that table; the DNA served to infer D and trimming. This sample yields some 180,000 clones, of which just under 85% are seen a single time; around 2.7% belongs to the top ten. There are 15 residues in the CDR3. Germline CDR1 reads SGDLS; CDR2 reads YYNGEE. V was shortened by 0 bases and J by 3 bases, with 10 bases between the two germline ends.

This receptor was taken from a woman older than 75 with COVID-19, enrolled during active disease. The sequenced sample consisted of peripheral blood. The chain recombines TRBV9 with TRBJ2-1; possible D gene TRBD2, 6 bases. DNA of the CDR3: TGTGCCAGCAGCGTAGAGGCGGGACTCTACAATGAGCAGTTCTTC. The encoded protein is CASSVEAGLYNEQFF.